The present entry profiles one T cell receptor (beta chain) with its context. Its antigen is unidentified. The data are from a study of T cell responses to AZD1222 COVID-19 vaccine. Whole-study results and caveats: There were repertoire samples only from the period after the peak T cell response. Regions 160-218 and 743-854 held dominance among vaccine-associated CD4 TCRs, which spanned spike. Nearly half of unique spike-specific TCRs reportedly avoided B.1.351 and B.1.1.7 mutated regions. Donors were mostly white British, more females; clonal diversity possibly underestimated.

Between the trimmed V and J ends, which lost 3 bases and 8 bases, there was a span of 11 bases. Germline V gene lookup returns CDR1 SGHTA and CDR2 FQGNSA. The CDR3 is 14 residues long. Here immunoSEQ multiplex PCR was the method, and the copy in TCRdb shows in-frame clones only, minus some. This table holds roughly 180,000 clones, around 86% found once. The sequence derives from an adult in good health. The material sequenced was peripheral blood, taken on day 0 of MenACWY control vaccination. The genes are TRBV7-2 and TRBJ1-6; D gene unclear. The CDR3 bases are TGTGCCAGCAGCTTGCGCGGGCTGGATTCACCCCTCCACTTT. This sequence encodes CASSLRGLDSPLHF.